The 5 T cell receptor beta chains below all came from one sample that was sequenced in a study of cytomegalovirus exposure and HLA in healthy donors. Primers for the PCR totalled 60 Vbeta and 13 Jbeta. The table came from immunoSEQ multiplex PCR; TCRdb's copy has only in-frame clones and leaves some out. The table includes 130,000 to 150,000 clones, 75% to 85% detected once. Specimen: PBMCs. The receptors were sampled from a female donor in good health and CMV-seronegative.

The chain employs TRBV27 and TRBJ1-2; D not certain. Germline CDR1 is MNHEY and CDR2 is SMNVEV (reference sequence). Trimming removed 6 bases from V and 4 bases from J, with 15 bases in between. CDR3 size: 14 residues. Here the CDR3 DNA reads TGTGCCAGCAGCTTGACCCCAGAGGGCTATGGCTACACCTTC. Protein sequence: CASSLTPEGYGYTF.

This rearrangement joins TRBV28 to TRBJ2-5, with 8 bases identical to TRBD2. The CDR3 has 14 residues. Per the germline V gene, CDR1 is MDHEN and CDR2 is SYDVKM. Trimming took 4 bases from V and 2 from J; bases not matched to a gene: 3. CDR3 amino acids: CASSSVAGQETQYF. The CDR3 DNA follows: TGTGCCAGCAGTTCCGTAGCGGGGCAAGAGACCCAGTACTTC.

The CDR3 region has the DNA TGTGCCAGCAGCTCGGGACTAGCGGGGGTCACAGATACGCAGTATTTT. Its translation is CASSSGLAGVTDTQYF. The rearrangement joins TRBV7-6 to TRBJ2-3; 14 bases match TRBD2. In germline, CDR1 is SGHVS, CDR2 FNYEAQ. Losses at the gene ends were 4 bases for V and 2 bases for J; bases not matched to a gene: 2. The CDR3 extends over 16 amino acids.

This sequence joins TRBV9 and TRBJ2-3; TRBD2 aligns across 8 bases. This CDR3 region has 16 residues. V dropped 4 bases and J dropped 3; count of bases not matched to a gene: 10. Germline CDR1 reads SGDLS; CDR2 reads YYNGEE. The CDR3 reads CASSLNPGLDTDTQYF. CDR3 nucleotides: TGTGCCAGCAGCCTAAACCCGGGACTAGATACAGATACGCAGTATTTT.

The V gene is TRBV9, the J gene TRBJ2-7; D ambiguous. Germline values: CDR1 SGDLS, CDR2 YYNGEE. CDR3 size: 15 residues. Trimming stripped 0 bases from V and 0 bases from J, with 10 bases between. CDR3 nucleotide sequence: TGTGCCAGCAGCGTAGCTCCTGCAGACTCCTACGAGCAGTACTTC. Amino acid sequence: CASSVAPADSYEQYF.